Each of the 32 T cell receptor beta chains below was sequenced from the same sample in a study of T cells after yellow fever vaccination. MiXCR, run by TCRdb on the 5' RACE reads, gives a single entry per CDR3 protein. The repertoire holds about 220,000 distinct CDR3 sequences, with roughly 3% as singletons. The input for sequencing was CD4+ T cells sorted from PBMCs, taken 10 days after the yellow fever booster vaccination. The receptor set was obtained from a man between 18 and 29 years old who received the YFV17D yellow fever vaccine.

This clonotype was observed at least ten times. The chain combines TRBV29-1 with TRBJ1-3; D not resolved. Germline CDR1 reads SQVTM; CDR2 reads ANQGSEA. The ends were cut back, 7 bases at V and 0 bases at J, with 10 bases in the middle. The CDR3 loop spans 13 amino acids. The CDR3 sequence: CSATRVSGNTIYF. The CDR3 DNA sequence: TGCAGCGCTACACGGGTCTCTGGAAACACCATATATTTT.

This clonotype was counted only a few times. The V call is TRBV20-1, the J call TRBJ2-5; a possible D gene is TRBD2 (5 bases). Trimming took 6 bases from V and 5 from J, leaving 19 bases between them. CDR1 and CDR2 (germline): DFQATT, SNEGSKA (reference sequence). This CDR3 region has 14 residues. CDR3 sequence: CSAKERTALETQYF. CDR3 DNA sequence: TGCAGTGCCAAGGAAAGGACTGCGTTGGAGACCCAGTACTTC.

The chain uses TRBV6-2 or TRBV6-3 and TRBJ2-5; TRBD2 aligns across 8 bases. V lost 5 bases and J lost 1; bases outside the gene matches: 9. The germline V gene encodes CDR1 MNHEY and CDR2 SVGEGT. CDR3 length: 16 residues. The CDR3: CASSRISGAIQETQYF. CDR3 in DNA: TGTGCCAGCAGTCGGATTAGCGGGGCGATCCAAGAGACCCAGTACTTC.

This clonotype appeared a few times. V and J are TRBV29-1 and TRBJ2-3; D unclear. The CDR3 length is 13 residues. Deletions cut 2 bases from V and 5 bases from J, with 11 bases between. Germline V gene data show CDR1 as SQVTM and CDR2 as ANQGSEA. For the CDR3, the DNA is TGCAGCGTTGAACCTGGAAAGGGAGATACGCAGTATTTT. Protein product: CSVEPGKGDTQYF.

This clonotype was found a few times. This rearrangement joins TRBV6-5 to TRBJ2-7, with 9 bases identical to TRBD1. J lost 6 bases, V lost 0 bases, and 3 bases had no gene match. The germline CDR1 and CDR2 sequences are MNHEY and SVGAGI. This CDR3 is 14 amino acids long. In nucleotides, the CDR3 is TGTGCCAGCAGTTACTCCCCGGACAGGGGCGAGCAGTACGTC. This encodes CASSYSPDRGEQYV.

This clonotype was found many times. The chain recombines TRBV7-8 with TRBJ1-2, with 12 bases that match TRBD1. The V gene end was trimmed by 5 bases and the J gene end by 8 bases; junction bases not matched to a gene: 9. This CDR3 region has 15 residues. CDR1 and CDR2 from the germline V gene are SGHVS and FQNEAQ. The CDR3 protein is CASSPGTGGVQGYTF. The DNA of the CDR3 is TGTGCCAGCAGCCCCGGGACAGGGGGCGTCCAAGGCTACACCTTC.

The rearrangement joins TRBV6-2 or TRBV6-3 to TRBJ2-5, with 7 bases aligning to TRBD2. This CDR3 has 15 residues. Germline values: CDR1 MNHEY, CDR2 SVGEGT. V was pared by 3 bases and J by 0 bases, with 4 bases of the junction left unmatched. CDR3 coding DNA: TGTGCCAGCAGTTATATGGCGGGGGACCAAGAGACCCAGTACTTC. Encoded protein: CASSYMAGDQETQYF.

The chain carries TRBV5-5 and TRBJ2-7; tentatively, D is TRBD1 (5 bases). Germline V lookup: CDR1 SGHKS, CDR2 YYEKEE (reference sequence). V was trimmed by 0 bases and J by 4 bases, leaving 14 bases between them. The CDR3 loop spans 15 amino acids. In DNA, the CDR3 is TGTGCCAGCAGCTTGGCCAGGGCTCGGCATTACGAGCAGTACTTC. This translates into CASSLARARHYEQYF.

This chain connects TRBV5-6 to TRBJ2-5; 7 nucleotides match TRBD1. V lost 1 base and J lost 5; bases outside the gene matches: 8. The CDR3 contains 15 residues. CDR1 is SGHDT, CDR2 YYEEEE, per germline. CDR3 residues: CASSLYDRDGETQYF. The CDR3, as DNA: TGTGCCAGCAGCTTGTATGACAGGGACGGGGAGACCCAGTACTTC.

The rearrangement links TRBV5-1 to TRBJ2-5, with D possibly matching TRBD1 (5 bases). Trimming shortened V by 0 bases and J by 5 bases, and 11 bases separated the two germline ends. There are 14 residues in the CDR3. From germline, CDR1 is SGHRS and CDR2 YFSETQ. The chain's CDR3 is CASSLEGYRETQYF. DNA of the CDR3: TGCGCCAGCAGCTTGGAGGGGTACAGGGAGACCCAGTACTTC.

This clonotype was picked up many times. V gene TRBV2 combines with J gene TRBJ2-2, with a possible D match to TRBD2 (5 bases). This CDR3 region has 15 residues. Trimming took 4 bases from V and 4 from J, leaving 13 bases between them. CDR1 is SNHLY, CDR2 FYNNEI, per germline. CDR3 nucleotide sequence: TGTGCCAGCAGTGGAAGGAGGCTGGTCACCGGGGAGCTGTTTTTT. The encoded protein is CASSGRRLVTGELFF.

This clonotype was counted between two and nine times. V usage is TRBV10-3 and J usage is TRBJ2-3, with TRBD2 matching over 7 bases. The CDR3 contains 14 residues. Unmatched junction bases numbered 3, after V lost 6 bases and J lost 0 bases. Germline CDR1 reads ENHRY; CDR2 reads SYGVKD. The CDR3 sequence is CAIRAGVSTDTQYF. CDR3 sequence (DNA): TGTGCCATCAGGGCGGGGGTTAGCACAGATACGCAGTATTTT.

This clonotype was observed a few times. This chain connects TRBV15 to TRBJ2-7; 7 nucleotides align to TRBD1. This CDR3 is built from 14 residues. Losses at the gene ends were 4 bases for V and 0 bases for J; bases not matched to a gene: 3. CDR1 is LNHNV and CDR2 is YYDKDF in the germline V gene (reference sequence). This CDR3 reads CATSTRQGSYEQYF. Written as DNA, the CDR3 is TGTGCCACCAGCACCAGACAGGGCTCCTACGAGCAGTACTTC.

This clonotype was observed at least ten times. The chain uses TRBV7-2 and TRBJ2-4; 7 bases line up with TRBD1. V lost 4 bases, J lost 14 bases, and 11 bases stayed unmatched. The CDR3 loop spans 13 amino acids. The V gene's germline CDR1 is SGHTA and CDR2 FQGNSA. CDR3 amino acids: CASSSDRRFPKYF. CDR3 coding DNA: TGTGCCAGCAGCTCGGACAGGCGGTTTCCCAAGTACTTC.

This clonotype was found many times. V gene TRBV5-1 combines with J gene TRBJ2-1; TRBD2 matches 14 bases. Germline V gives CDR1 SGHRS, CDR2 YFSETQ. CDR3 size: 16 residues. The junction had 6 bases not matched to a gene; V was cut back by 4 bases and J by 6 bases. As DNA, the CDR3 is TGCGCCAGCAGCCCGCCGACTAGCGGGGGGGGCAATGAGCAGTTCTTC. It is translated as CASSPPTSGGGNEQFF.

The gene calls are TRBV10-3 and TRBJ2-3, with D maybe TRBD2 (6 bases). Germline V CDR1 and CDR2: ENHRY, SYGVKD. This CDR3 region has 15 residues. V was shortened by 6 bases and J by 5 bases, with 18 bases between the two germline ends. CDR3 region: CAISPPGDEKDTQYF. For the CDR3, the DNA is TGTGCCATCAGCCCTCCGGGAGACGAGAAAGATACGCAGTATTTT.

This clonotype has more than one count but fewer than ten. The gene calls are TRBV29-1 and TRBJ1-1; no firm D call. The CDR3 is 13 residues long. Trimming shortened V by 7 bases and J by 2 bases, and 14 bases separated the two germline ends. From germline, CDR1 is SQVTM and CDR2 ANQGSEA. The CDR3: CSGRRAENTEAFF. The CDR3 bases are TGCAGCGGACGGCGGGCAGAAAACACTGAAGCTTTCTTT.

The genes are TRBV29-1 and TRBJ2-5, with a weak D call TRBD1 (6 bases). The V gene's germline CDR1 is SQVTM and CDR2 ANQGSEA. The CDR3 spans 13 residues. Trimming took 2 bases from V and 3 from J, leaving 10 bases between them. The CDR3 DNA sequence: TGCAGCGTTGAACGCAGGGGAGAAGAGACCCAGTACTTC. It specifies CSVERRGEETQYF.

The chain recombines TRBV6-2 or TRBV6-3 with TRBJ2-3, with a weak D call TRBD2 (6 bases). The CDR3 length is 14 residues. Germline assignment: CDR1 MNHEY and CDR2 SVGEGT. V lost 6 bases to trimming and J lost 0 bases, with 10 bases between them. CDR3 in DNA: TGTGCCAGCAGGCCGGGACTGAGCACAGATACGCAGTATTTT. Residues: CASRPGLSTDTQYF.

This clonotype was counted a few times. This chain connects TRBV12-3 or TRBV12-4 to TRBJ2-5; TRBD2 matches 11 bases. J lost 2 bases, V lost 7 bases, and 6 bases had no gene match. This CDR3 comprises 15 residues. The CDR3 loop reads CASTIGTSGQETQYF. The CDR3 DNA follows: TGTGCCAGCACCATAGGGACTAGCGGTCAAGAGACCCAGTACTTC.

This clonotype was recorded a few times. The J gene is TRBJ2-5, the V gene TRBV29-1; D is unclear. Germline loops: CDR1 SQVTM, CDR2 ANQGSEA. V was clipped by 7 bases and J by 4 bases, with 16 bases between them. The CDR3 has 13 residues. The CDR3 region has the DNA TGCAGCGACGTGGTGCGTACCGGAGAGACCCAGTACTTC. Protein sequence: CSDVVRTGETQYF.

This clonotype was seen many times. The rearrangement links TRBV20-1 to TRBJ1-5, with a possible D match to TRBD1 (6 bases). V was shortened by 7 bases and J by 2 bases, with 9 bases between the two germline ends. This CDR3 is 12 amino acids long. CDR1 and CDR2 from the germline V gene are DFQATT and SNEGSKA (reference sequence). The CDR3 DNA follows: TGCAGTGGGGGGGGCGGCAATCAGCCCCAGCATTTT. Translating it yields CSGGGGNQPQHF.

This clonotype was recorded a few times. The chain is built from TRBV5-1 and TRBJ1-3; D might be TRBD1 (6 bases). The germline V and J ends were trimmed by 4 bases and 1 base, with 15 bases remaining between them. Looked up from germline, CDR1 is SGHRS and CDR2 is YFSETQ. The CDR3 sequence is 16 residues long. CDR3 residues: CASSTQGQRSGNTIYF. The CDR3 coding sequence is TGCGCCAGCAGCACCCAGGGACAACGGTCTGGAAACACCATATATTTT.

In its sample, this clonotype was seen a few times. The V gene is TRBV29-1, the J gene TRBJ2-7; D might be TRBD1 (5 bases). There are 15 residues in the CDR3. Germline assignment: CDR1 SQVTM and CDR2 ANQGSEA. The V gene lost 6 bases and the J gene lost 7 bases, with 25 bases spanning the gap. CDR3 protein: CSVGGQRFDGGEQYF. The CDR3 DNA reads TGCAGCGTCGGTGGACAAAGGTTCGACGGTGGGGAGCAGTACTTC.

This clonotype showed up many times. This chain connects TRBV10-2 to TRBJ1-3; D gene ambiguous. The CDR3 is 18 residues long. The V and J ends lost 1 base and 6 bases respectively, with 22 bases between them. Germline V gene data show CDR1 as WSHSY and CDR2 as SAAADI. This CDR3 is CASSEFPSRADAENTIYF. CDR3 coding DNA: TGCGCCAGCAGTGAGTTCCCCTCTCGGGCCGACGCGGAAAACACCATATATTTT.

This clonotype was counted ten times or more. The chain has TRBV7-2 and TRBJ2-7; D remains unclear. The germline gives CDR1 SGHTA, CDR2 FQGNSA. This CDR3 is 14 amino acids long. Trimming removed 5 bases at V and 4 bases at J, with 15 bases between. CDR3 sequence (DNA): TGTGCCAGCAGCCCCGTGGGTTGGAGTTACGAGCAGTACTTC. It specifies CASSPVGWSYEQYF.

This clonotype was seen many times. The chain links TRBV29-1 to TRBJ1-4; no firm D call. V lost 4 bases, J lost 0 bases, and 9 bases lay in between. The germline CDR1 and CDR2 sequences are SQVTM and ANQGSEA. The CDR3 runs to 14 residues. CDR3 nucleotide sequence: TGCAGCGTTGGAGGGAGTGCAACTAATGAAAAACTGTTTTTT. It codes for CSVGGSATNEKLFF.

This clonotype was counted a few times. The chain links TRBV2 to TRBJ2-3, with 9 bases identical to TRBD2. The length of the CDR3 is 14 residues. Germline loops: CDR1 SNHLY, CDR2 FYNNEI. Trimming cost V 8 bases and J 4 bases; bases outside gene matches: 7. The DNA for the CDR3 is TGTGCCAGCCCGGGACTAGCTGTCTCAGATACGCAGTATTTT. Its translation: CASPGLAVSDTQYF.

This clonotype has a count of ten or more. This chain uses TRBV5-5 with TRBJ1-3; D remains ambiguous. The V end was cut by 1 base, the J end by 4 bases, with 9 bases between. The CDR3 totals 14 residues. Germline CDR1 and CDR2: SGHKS and YYEKEE (reference sequence). Here the CDR3 reads CASSLQGAGNTIYF. The CDR3 DNA sequence: TGTGCCAGCAGCTTGCAAGGCGCAGGAAACACCATATATTTT.

The V and J genes are TRBV7-2 and TRBJ1-1, with no clear D. The ends were cut back, 1 base at V and 6 bases at J, with 6 bases in the middle. This CDR3 is built from 12 residues. Germline loops: CDR1 SGHTA, CDR2 FQGNSA. The CDR3 region has the DNA TGTGCCAGCAGCTTAGTACAGTCTGAAGCTTTCTTT. Its protein is CASSLVQSEAFF.

This chain links TRBV7-6 with TRBJ2-5, with D possibly TRBD2 on 5 matching bases. The CDR3 length is 13 residues. V was trimmed by 2 bases and J by 5 bases, leaving 9 bases between them. Germline V gene data show CDR1 as SGHVS and CDR2 as FNYEAQ. Here the CDR3 reads CASSLLASETQYF. CDR3 nucleotide sequence: TGTGCCAGCAGCTTATTAGCGTCCGAGACCCAGTACTTC. Drawing the rest from reference TRBV7-6 and TRBJ2-5, the complete variable domain is GAGVSQSPRYKVTKRGQDVALRCDPISGHVSLYWYRQALGQGPEFLTYFNYEAQQDKSGLPNDRFSAERPEGSISTLTIQRTEQRDSAMYRCASSLLASETQYFGPGTRLLVL.

This clonotype was counted many times. This sequence joins TRBV7-9 and TRBJ2-3; D perhaps matches TRBD1 (5 bases). This CDR3 spans 14 amino acids. V was trimmed by 2 bases and J by 4 bases, leaving 10 bases between them. Germline V lookup: CDR1 SEHNR, CDR2 FQNEAQ (reference sequence). In DNA, the CDR3 is TGTGCCAGCAGCTTAACCAGGGTGCCAGATACGCAGTATTTT. This codes for CASSLTRVPDTQYF.